The sequence of this T cell receptor (beta chain) was determined in a study of response to subunit inactivated influenza vaccine. TCRdb recomputed calls from the RT-PCR reads with MiXCR, one row per CDR3 protein. The sample has approximately 530,000 distinct CDR3 sequences, approximately 7.7% seen once; the top ten hold around 13%. Germline CDR1 and CDR2: SGHVS and FQNEAQ. V was shortened by 4 bases and J by 5 bases, with 11 bases between the two germline ends. There are 13 residues in the CDR3. This clonotype came up a few times. V gene TRBV7-8 combines with J gene TRBJ2-5, with D perhaps matching TRBD2 (6 bases). The receptor's source is a man between 50 and 69 years old who received an inactivated influenza vaccine. This specimen was PBMCs from blood, taken roughly 24 months after vaccination. The CDR3 loop is CASSSEGWETQYF. The CDR3 nucleotides read TGTGCCAGCAGCTCGGAGGGTTGGGAGACCCAGTACTTC.